This TCR beta chain was identified during a study of blood T cells in healthy people across ages. Through a sample-barcoded 5' primer and a J-beta primer mix, a second PCR was run for roughly 6 to 12 cycles. TCRdb used MiXCR to reprocess the 5' RACE reads, holding one entry per CDR3 protein. The table has about 640,000 distinct CDR3 sequences, under 70% seen once; the top ten hold about two fifths. Many counts were recorded for this clonotype. The germline V gene has CDR1 MGHRA and CDR2 YSYEKL. The CDR3 covers 15 residues. Trimming pared 1 base from V and 1 base from J, leaving 10 bases between. The gene calls are TRBV4-1 and TRBJ2-5, with D possibly being TRBD2 (6 bases). Sequencing was carried out using blood. The clonotype was recovered from a man between 60 and 75 years old in good health. The CDR3 DNA reads TGCGCCAGCAGCCAAGGGGTTAGCGGCCAAGAGACCCAGTACTTC. Encoded protein: CASSQGVSGQETQYF.